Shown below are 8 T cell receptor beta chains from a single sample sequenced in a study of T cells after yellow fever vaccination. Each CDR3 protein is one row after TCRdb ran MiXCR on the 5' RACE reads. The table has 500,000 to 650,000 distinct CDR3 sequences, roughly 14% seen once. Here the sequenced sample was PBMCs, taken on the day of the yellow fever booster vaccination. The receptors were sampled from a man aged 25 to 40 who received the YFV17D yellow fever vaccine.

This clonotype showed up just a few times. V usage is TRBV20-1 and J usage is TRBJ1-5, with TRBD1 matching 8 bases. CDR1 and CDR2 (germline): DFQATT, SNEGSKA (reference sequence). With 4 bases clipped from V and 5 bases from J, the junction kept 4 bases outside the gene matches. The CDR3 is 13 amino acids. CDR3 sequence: CSAKQGGYQPQHF. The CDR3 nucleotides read TGCAGTGCTAAACAGGGGGGATATCAGCCCCAGCATTTT.

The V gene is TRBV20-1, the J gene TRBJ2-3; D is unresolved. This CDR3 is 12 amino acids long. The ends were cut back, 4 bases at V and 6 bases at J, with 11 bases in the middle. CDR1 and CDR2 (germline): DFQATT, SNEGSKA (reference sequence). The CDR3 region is CSATRITDTQYF. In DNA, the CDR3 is TGCAGTGCTACAAGGATAACGGATACGCAGTATTTT.

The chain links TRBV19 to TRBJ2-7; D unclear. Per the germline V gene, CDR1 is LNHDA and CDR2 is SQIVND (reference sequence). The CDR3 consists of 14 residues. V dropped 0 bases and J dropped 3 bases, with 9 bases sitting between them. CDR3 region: CASSIELNFYEQYF. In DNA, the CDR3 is TGTGCCAGTAGTATAGAACTGAACTTCTACGAGCAGTACTTC.

CDR3 nucleotide sequence: TGTGCCAGCAGTTTTTGGACCGGGGGATTGTCCAAAAACATTCAGTACTTC. Translation: CASSFWTGGLSKNIQYF. The V call is TRBV5-6, the J call TRBJ2-4; perhaps TRBD2 as D (6 bases). This CDR3 is 17 amino acids long. V was pared by 5 bases and J by 2 bases, with 20 bases between. Germline assignment: CDR1 SGHDT and CDR2 YYEEEE.

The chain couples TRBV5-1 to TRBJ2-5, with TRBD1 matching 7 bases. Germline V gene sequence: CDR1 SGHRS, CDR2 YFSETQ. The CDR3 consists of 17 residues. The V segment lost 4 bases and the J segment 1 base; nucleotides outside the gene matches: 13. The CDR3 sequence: CASSPPRQGMSQETQYF. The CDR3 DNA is TGCGCCAGCAGCCCACCTCGACAGGGTATGAGCCAAGAGACCCAGTACTTC.

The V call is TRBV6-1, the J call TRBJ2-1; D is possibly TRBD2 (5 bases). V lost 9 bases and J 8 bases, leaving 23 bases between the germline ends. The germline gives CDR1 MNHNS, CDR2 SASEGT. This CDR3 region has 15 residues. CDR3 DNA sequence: TGTGCCAGTGAGGCCCCGCGGGTCTTCCTGGATGAGCAGTTCTTC. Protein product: CASEAPRVFLDEQFF.

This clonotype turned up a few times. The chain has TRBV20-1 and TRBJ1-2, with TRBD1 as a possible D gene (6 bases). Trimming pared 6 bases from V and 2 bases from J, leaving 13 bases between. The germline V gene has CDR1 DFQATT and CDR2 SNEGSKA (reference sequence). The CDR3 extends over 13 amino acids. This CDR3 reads CSASRTVNYGYTF. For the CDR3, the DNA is TGCAGTGCATCCCGGACAGTGAACTATGGCTACACCTTC.

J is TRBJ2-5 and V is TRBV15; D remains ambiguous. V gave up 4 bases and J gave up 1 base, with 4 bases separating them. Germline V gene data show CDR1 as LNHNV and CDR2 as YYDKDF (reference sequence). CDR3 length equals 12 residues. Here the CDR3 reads CATSTFQETQYF. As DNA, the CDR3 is TGTGCCACCAGCACCTTCCAAGAGACCCAGTACTTC.